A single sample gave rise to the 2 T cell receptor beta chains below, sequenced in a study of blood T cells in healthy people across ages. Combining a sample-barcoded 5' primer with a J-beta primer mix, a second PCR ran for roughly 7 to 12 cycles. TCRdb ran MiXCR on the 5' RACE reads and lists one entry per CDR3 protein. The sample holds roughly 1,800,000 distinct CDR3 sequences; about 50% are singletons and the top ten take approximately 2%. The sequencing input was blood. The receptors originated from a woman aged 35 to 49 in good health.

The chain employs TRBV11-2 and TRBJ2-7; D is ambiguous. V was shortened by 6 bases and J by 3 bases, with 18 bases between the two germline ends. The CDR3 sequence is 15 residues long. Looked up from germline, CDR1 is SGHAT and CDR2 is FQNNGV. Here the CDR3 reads CASRIGPGRHYEQYF. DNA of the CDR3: TGTGCCAGCAGAATCGGCCCTGGACGGCACTACGAGCAGTACTTC.

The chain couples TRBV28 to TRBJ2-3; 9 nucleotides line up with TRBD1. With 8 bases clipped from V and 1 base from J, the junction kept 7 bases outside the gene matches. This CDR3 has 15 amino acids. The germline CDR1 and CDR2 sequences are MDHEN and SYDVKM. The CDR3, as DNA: TGTGCCAGCCCACCCCGGACAGGGGGCACAGATACGCAGTATTTT. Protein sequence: CASPPRTGGTDTQYF.